Listed below are T cell receptor beta chains from one sample, sequenced in a study of cytomegalovirus exposure and HLA in healthy donors. Profiling relied on immunoSEQ multiplex PCR, and the TCRdb table lists in-frame clones only, not all of them. The sample holds 100,000 to 150,000 clones; around 73% are singletons and the top ten take about 11%. Sequenced: PBMCs. These receptor sequences come from a man between 25 and 39 years old in good health and CMV-seropositive. The CDR3 runs from the conserved cysteine through the conserved F or W. Each record gives: clone size, V gene, D gene, J gene, CDR3 protein, CDR3 DNA. The D gene is left open where the match is weak. Clone sizes are given selectively: once, few, many, or a class where the clone is expanded.

clone size: -
V gene: TRBV2
D gene: -
J gene: TRBJ2-3
CDR3 protein: CASPNRDTQYF
CDR3 DNA: TGTGCCAGCCCTAACAGGGATACGCAGTATTTT

clone size: -
V gene: TRBV4-2
D gene: -
J gene: TRBJ1-4
CDR3 protein: CASSQERNQGLKLFF
CDR3 DNA: TGTGCCAGCAGCCAAGAGCGGAATCAGGGCTTAAAACTGTTTTTT

clone size: once
V gene: TRBV7-6
D gene: TRBD1
J gene: TRBJ2-2
CDR3 protein: CASSPGGTGGYSNTGELFF
CDR3 DNA: TGTGCCAGCAGCCCAGGGGGCACAGGGGGTTACTCGAACACCGGGGAGCTGTTTTTT

clone size: -
V gene: TRBV19
D gene: -
J gene: TRBJ1-4
CDR3 protein: CASSRTLATNEKLFF
CDR3 DNA: TGTGCCAGTAGTCGGACACTCGCAACTAATGAAAAACTGTTTTTT

clone size: -
V gene: TRBV30
D gene: TRBD1
J gene: TRBJ1-1
CDR3 protein: CAWSGQGALHF
CDR3 DNA: TGTGCCTGGAGTGGGCAGGGGGCCCTTCACTTT

clone size: -
V gene: TRBV7-9
D gene: TRBD1
J gene: TRBJ2-7
CDR3 protein: CASSPGATGVSYEQYF
CDR3 DNA: TGTGCCAGCAGTCCCGGGGCGACAGGGGTTTCCTACGAGCAGTACTTC

clone size: -
V gene: TRBV19
D gene: TRBD2
J gene: TRBJ2-1
CDR3 protein: CASSNPGTSGSGEQFF
CDR3 DNA: TGTGCCAGTAGTAACCCCGGGACTAGCGGGAGCGGTGAGCAGTTCTTC

clone size: -
V gene: TRBV27
D gene: -
J gene: TRBJ2-3
CDR3 protein: CASSLEGGTPASTDTQYF
CDR3 DNA: TGTGCCAGCAGTTTAGAGGGAGGGACACCAGCTAGCACAGATACGCAGTATTTT

clone size: once
V gene: TRBV7-2
D gene: TRBD1
J gene: TRBJ2-5
CDR3 protein: CASSQRRTGKETQYF
CDR3 DNA: TGTGCCAGCAGCCAGCGGCGGACAGGGAAAGAGACCCAGTACTTC

clone size: -
V gene: TRBV28
D gene: TRBD1
J gene: TRBJ1-5
CDR3 protein: CASSLLTTGLASNQPQHF
CDR3 DNA: TGTGCCAGCAGTTTACTCACGACAGGGCTCGCTAGCAATCAGCCCCAGCATTTT

clone size: -
V gene: TRBV10-3
D gene: TRBD1
J gene: TRBJ2-7
CDR3 protein: CAIRKTGGTYYEQYF
CDR3 DNA: TGTGCCATCCGGAAGACAGGGGGGACCTACTACGAGCAGTACTTC

clone size: -
V gene: TRBV7-2
D gene: TRBD1
J gene: TRBJ2-7
CDR3 protein: CASSFRTGVDYEQYF
CDR3 DNA: TGTGCCAGCAGCTTCCGTACAGGGGTGGACTACGAGCAGTACTTC

clone size: -
V gene: TRBV5-1
D gene: -
J gene: TRBJ2-5
CDR3 protein: CASGRDPQETQYF
CDR3 DNA: TGCGCCAGCGGGCGGGACCCGCAAGAGACCCAGTACTTC

clone size: few
V gene: TRBV7-8
D gene: TRBD2
J gene: TRBJ2-3
CDR3 protein: CASSPGTSVDTQYF
CDR3 DNA: TGTGCCAGCAGCCCTGGGACTAGTGTCGATACGCAGTATTTT

clone size: -
V gene: TRBV7-9
D gene: TRBD1
J gene: TRBJ2-3
CDR3 protein: CASSFLSGGAEDTQYF
CDR3 DNA: TGTGCCAGCAGCTTCCTCTCAGGGGGCGCTGAGGATACGCAGTATTTT

clone size: -
V gene: TRBV19
D gene: TRBD1
J gene: TRBJ2-1
CDR3 protein: CASSIFTGGWDEQFF
CDR3 DNA: TGTGCCAGTAGTATATTCACAGGGGGATGGGATGAGCAGTTCTTC

clone size: -
V gene: TRBV9
D gene: -
J gene: TRBJ1-2
CDR3 protein: CATSSLRYGYTF
CDR3 DNA: TGTGCCACCTCGTCACTGCGCTATGGCTACACCTTC

clone size: -
V gene: TRBV5-1
D gene: -
J gene: TRBJ1-1
CDR3 protein: CASSPYASTFNTEAFF
CDR3 DNA: TGCGCCAGCAGCCCCTACGCATCTACCTTTAACACTGAAGCTTTCTTT

clone size: -
V gene: TRBV14
D gene: TRBD1
J gene: TRBJ1-3
CDR3 protein: CASSQRGQSLSGNTIYF
CDR3 DNA: TGTGCCAGCAGCCAAAGGGGACAGTCTCTCTCTGGAAACACCATATATTTT

clone size: -
V gene: TRBV6-5
D gene: TRBD2
J gene: TRBJ2-1
CDR3 protein: CASSGRTSRINEQFF
CDR3 DNA: TGTGCCAGTTCCGGAAGGACTAGCCGGATCAATGAGCAGTTCTTC

clone size: few
V gene: TRBV18
D gene: -
J gene: TRBJ2-7
CDR3 protein: CASSPPGRNSYEQYF
CDR3 DNA: TGTGCCAGCTCACCACCAGGGAGGAACTCCTACGAGCAGTACTTC

clone size: -
V gene: TRBV13
D gene: -
J gene: TRBJ1-1
CDR3 protein: CASSKNLHRNTEAFF
CDR3 DNA: TGTGCCAGCAGCAAGAACCTTCACAGGAACACTGAAGCTTTCTTT

clone size: -
V gene: TRBV5-4
D gene: -
J gene: TRBJ1-1
CDR3 protein: CASSSRGLNTEAFF
CDR3 DNA: TGTGCCAGCAGCTCCAGGGGCCTCAACACTGAAGCTTTCTTT

clone size: -
V gene: TRBV29-1
D gene: -
J gene: TRBJ1-1
CDR3 protein: CSANFGLMNTEAFF
CDR3 DNA: TGCAGCGCCAACTTTGGGCTTATGAACACTGAAGCTTTCTTT

clone size: -
V gene: TRBV5-4
D gene: TRBD2
J gene: TRBJ2-3
CDR3 protein: CASSEGLAGGRSQYF
CDR3 DNA: TGTGCCAGCAGCGAGGGACTAGCGGGAGGCAGGTCGCAGTATTTT

clone size: -
V gene: TRBV18
D gene: -
J gene: TRBJ2-7
CDR3 protein: CASSTAGLLEQYF
CDR3 DNA: TGTGCCAGCTCAACTGCCGGACTGTTAGAGCAGTACTTC

clone size: -
V gene: TRBV5-8
D gene: -
J gene: TRBJ2-7
CDR3 protein: CASSLTGREQYF
CDR3 DNA: TGTGCCAGCAGTCTCACAGGGCGCGAGCAGTACTTC

clone size: -
V gene: TRBV15
D gene: -
J gene: TRBJ2-5
CDR3 protein: CATSRRQGGGSETQYF
CDR3 DNA: TGTGCCACCAGCAGGCGACAGGGAGGCGGATCTGAGACCCAGTACTTC

clone size: few
V gene: TRBV28
D gene: -
J gene: TRBJ2-6
CDR3 protein: CASSLPATGRVSGANVLTF
CDR3 DNA: TGTGCCAGCAGTTTACCCGCCACTGGGCGGGTCTCTGGGGCCAACGTCCTGACTTTC

clone size: few
V gene: TRBV6-6
D gene: -
J gene: TRBJ2-7
CDR3 protein: CASRRSGTGGNEQYF
CDR3 DNA: TGTGCCAGCAGGAGGAGCGGGACAGGAGGAAACGAGCAGTACTTC

clone size: -
V gene: TRBV10-2
D gene: TRBD2
J gene: TRBJ2-3
CDR3 protein: CASSSAGEGDTQYF
CDR3 DNA: TGCGCCAGCAGTTCCGCGGGAGAGGGAGATACGCAGTATTTT

clone size: -
V gene: TRBV9
D gene: -
J gene: TRBJ1-1
CDR3 protein: CASSVDVSTEAFF
CDR3 DNA: TGTGCCAGCAGCGTAGATGTTTCTACTGAAGCTTTCTTT

clone size: once
V gene: TRBV15
D gene: TRBD2
J gene: TRBJ2-7
CDR3 protein: CATSRGQTSGIYEQYF
CDR3 DNA: TGTGCCACCAGCAGAGGCCAGACTAGCGGAATATACGAGCAGTACTTC

clone size: few
V gene: TRBV2
D gene: -
J gene: TRBJ1-3
CDR3 protein: CASSDQGLSTGNTIYF
CDR3 DNA: TGTGCCAGCAGTGACCAGGGACTCTCGACTGGAAACACCATATATTTT

clone size: -
V gene: TRBV7-2
D gene: -
J gene: TRBJ2-7
CDR3 protein: CASSPSPRTYEQYF
CDR3 DNA: TGTGCCAGCAGCCCCAGTCCCCGAACCTACGAGCAGTACTTC

clone size: -
V gene: TRBV7-2
D gene: -
J gene: TRBJ2-7
CDR3 protein: CASSLAGVSYEQYF
CDR3 DNA: TGTGCCAGCAGCTTAGCGGGCGTCTCCTACGAGCAGTACTTC

clone size: -
V gene: TRBV4-1
D gene: -
J gene: TRBJ2-3
CDR3 protein: CASSQVLTSLPETNTQYF
CDR3 DNA: TGCGCCAGCAGCCAAGTTTTGACGTCACTGCCCGAAACTAATACGCAGTATTTT

clone size: once
V gene: TRBV30
D gene: TRBD2
J gene: TRBJ2-1
CDR3 protein: CAWRAGVPYNEQFF
CDR3 DNA: TGTGCCTGGAGGGCGGGAGTCCCCTACAATGAGCAGTTCTTC

clone size: -
V gene: TRBV4-2
D gene: TRBD2
J gene: TRBJ2-7
CDR3 protein: CASSQGLAGASYEQYF
CDR3 DNA: TGTGCCAGCAGCCAGGGACTAGCGGGAGCCTCCTACGAGCAGTACTTC

clone size: -
V gene: TRBV5-6
D gene: -
J gene: TRBJ2-2
CDR3 protein: CASTVTGELFF
CDR3 DNA: TGTGCCAGCACCGTCACCGGGGAGCTGTTTTTT

clone size: -
V gene: TRBV27
D gene: -
J gene: TRBJ2-7
CDR3 protein: CASSLNSYYEQYF
CDR3 DNA: TGTGCCAGCAGTTTAAACAGCTACTACGAGCAGTACTTC

clone size: -
V gene: TRBV27
D gene: -
J gene: TRBJ2-1
CDR3 protein: CASSWAGLANNEQFF
CDR3 DNA: TGTGCCAGCAGTTGGGCGGGGCTAGCCAACAATGAGCAGTTCTTC

clone size: -
V gene: TRBV7-2
D gene: -
J gene: TRBJ2-2
CDR3 protein: CASSPQGAGELFF
CDR3 DNA: TGTGCCAGCAGCCCTCAGGGCGCCGGGGAGCTGTTTTTT

clone size: once
V gene: TRBV4-2
D gene: TRBD1
J gene: TRBJ2-5
CDR3 protein: CASSRGQGAWETQYF
CDR3 DNA: TGTGCCAGCAGCCGAGGACAGGGGGCCTGGGAGACCCAGTACTTC

clone size: -
V gene: TRBV7-6
D gene: TRBD2
J gene: TRBJ2-5
CDR3 protein: CASSLEALGTSGKQETQYF
CDR3 DNA: TGTGCCAGCAGCTTAGAGGCCCTCGGGACTAGCGGGAAACAAGAGACCCAGTACTTC

clone size: -
V gene: TRBV11-2
D gene: -
J gene: TRBJ2-7
CDR3 protein: CASSFGGTATYEQYF
CDR3 DNA: TGTGCCAGCAGCTTCGGCGGGACGGCGACCTACGAGCAGTACTTC

clone size: -
V gene: TRBV27
D gene: -
J gene: TRBJ2-7
CDR3 protein: CASSGQTSTYEQYF
CDR3 DNA: TGTGCCAGCAGCGGACAGACCAGCACCTACGAGCAGTACTTC

clone size: -
V gene: TRBV4-3
D gene: TRBD2
J gene: TRBJ2-7
CDR3 protein: CASSQGLAGTYEQYF
CDR3 DNA: TGCGCCAGCAGCCAAGGGCTAGCGGGGACCTACGAGCAGTACTTC

clone size: -
V gene: TRBV7-8
D gene: -
J gene: TRBJ2-2
CDR3 protein: CASSLARVNTGELFF
CDR3 DNA: TGTGCCAGCAGCTTGGCCAGGGTGAACACCGGGGAGCTGTTTTTT